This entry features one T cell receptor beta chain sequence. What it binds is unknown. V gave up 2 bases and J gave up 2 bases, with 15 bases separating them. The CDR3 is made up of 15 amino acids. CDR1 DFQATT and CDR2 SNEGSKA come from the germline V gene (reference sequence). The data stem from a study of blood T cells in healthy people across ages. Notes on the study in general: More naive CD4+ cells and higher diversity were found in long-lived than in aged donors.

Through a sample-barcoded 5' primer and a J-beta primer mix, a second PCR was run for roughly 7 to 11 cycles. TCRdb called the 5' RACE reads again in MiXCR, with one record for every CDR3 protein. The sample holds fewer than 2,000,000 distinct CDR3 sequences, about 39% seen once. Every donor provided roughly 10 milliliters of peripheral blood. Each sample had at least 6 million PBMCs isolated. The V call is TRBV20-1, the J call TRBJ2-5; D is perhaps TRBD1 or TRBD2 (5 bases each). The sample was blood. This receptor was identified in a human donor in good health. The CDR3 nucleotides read TGCAGTGCTAGATTGGGGGTCCAGGCGCAAGAGACCCAGTACTTC. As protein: CSARLGVQAQETQYF.